Below are 14 T cell receptor beta chains sequenced from a single sample in a study of OX40 agonist ivuxolimab in advanced cancers. Generated by immunoSEQ multiplex PCR, the TCRdb table keeps only in-frame clones and is missing some. The repertoire has 25,000 to 35,000 clones, roughly 85% of them found once; the top ten carry around 50%. The sample in question was CD4+ or CD8+ T cells sorted from blood, obtained in a trial of the OX40 agonist ivuxolimab. These receptors were taken from an adult with an advanced solid tumor such as melanoma, head and neck, liver or kidney cancer.

CDR3 sequence (DNA): TGTGCCAGCAGCGTTTCAGGGGGCGTCTACGAGCAGTACTTC. Protein product: CASSVSGGVYEQYF. The chain joins TRBV28 to TRBJ2-7; 8 positions agree with TRBD1. The ends lost 6 bases at V and 3 bases at J; junction bases unmatched: 7. The CDR3 covers 14 residues. CDR1 is MDHEN, CDR2 SYDVKM, per germline. The whole variable domain, filled in from reference TRBV28 and TRBJ2-7, reads DVKVTQSSRYLVKRTGEKVFLECVQDMDHENMFWYRQDPGLGLRLIYFSYDVKMKEKGDIPEGYSVSREKKERFSLILESASTNQTSMYLCASSVSGGVYEQYFGPGTRLTVT.

In regard to this clone: Mismatch with germline at one junction end may stem from a read error. The chain recombines TRBV7-2 with TRBJ2-7, with D perhaps TRBD1 or TRBD2 (5 bases each). Germline loops: CDR1 SGHTA, CDR2 FQGNSA. The CDR3 contains 13 residues. For the CDR3, the DNA is TGTGCCGGCAGGGACGGACTCTCCTACGAGCAGTACTTC. Translation: CAGRDGLSYEQYF.

The chain uses TRBV19 and TRBJ2-1; D possibly corresponds to TRBD1 (7 bases). The CDR3 covers 17 residues. V gave up 7 bases and J gave up 1 base, with 20 bases separating them. The V gene's germline CDR1 is LNHDA and CDR2 SQIVND (reference sequence). The CDR3 DNA reads TGTGCCAGTAACGTCGGACAGGCCGGGGGATCCTACAATGAGCAGTTCTTC. It specifies CASNVGQAGGSYNEQFF.

This clone has a single count. The V call is TRBV19, the J call TRBJ1-5; 7 bases align to TRBD1. The length of the CDR3 is 16 residues. V lost 6 bases to trimming and J lost 3 bases; unmatched junction nucleotides: 11. CDR1 and CDR2 from the germline V gene are LNHDA and SQIVND (reference sequence). CDR3 sequence (DNA): TGTGCCAGTAGGGGAAGGGGACAGAAGGACAATCAGCCCCAGCATTTT. Amino acids: CASRGRGQKDNQPQHF.

This rearrangement joins TRBV9 to TRBJ2-1; D call uncertain. The germline V gene has CDR1 SGDLS and CDR2 YYNGEE. This CDR3 spans 15 amino acids. Between the trimmed V and J ends, which lost 4 bases and 6 bases, there was a span of 17 bases. CDR3 region: CASSPGLSVANEQFF. CDR3 nucleotides: TGTGCCAGCAGCCCTGGATTATCAGTAGCCAATGAGCAGTTCTTC.

The genes are TRBV6-4 and TRBJ2-5; 8 bases agree with TRBD2. Matching the DNA end better, TRBJ2-7 makes the J call doubtful. Germline V gives CDR1 MRHNA, CDR2 SNTAGT. This CDR3 spans 15 amino acids. CDR3 region: CASGETGTRPDEQYF. The DNA of the CDR3 is TGTGCCAGCGGAGAGACCGGGACTAGACCGGACGAGCAGTACTTC.

The chain is built from TRBV7-8 and TRBJ2-3, with D perhaps TRBD2 (6 bases). CDR1 and CDR2 (germline): SGHVS, FQNEAQ. The CDR3 is 15 residues long. V gave up 5 bases and J gave up 1 base, with 13 bases separating them. In DNA form, the CDR3 reads TGTGCCAGCAGCCCTCCGGGACTTCGCACAGATACGCAGTATTTT. It encodes CASSPPGLRTDTQYF.

Worth noting for this clone: The junction does not match germline at one end; this may be a read error. This chain connects TRBV28 to TRBJ2-7; tentatively, D is TRBD2 (7 bases). CDR3 length equals 12 residues. CDR1 MDHEN and CDR2 SYDVKM come from the germline V gene. CDR3 residues: CASSSGGLEQYF. Written as DNA, the CDR3 is TGTGCCAGTAGTTCCGGGGGGCTCGAGCAGTACTTC. Based on the CDR3 plus reference TRBV28 and TRBJ2-7, the full variable domain is DVKVTQSSRYLVKRTGEKVFLECVQDMDHENMFWYRQDPGLGLRLIYFSYDVKMKEKGDIPEGYSVSREKKERFSLILESASTNQTSMYLCASSSGGLEQYFGPGTRLTVT.

This clone was counted only a few times. The rearrangement links TRBV15 to TRBJ2-3; possible D gene TRBD1, 6 bases. V was pared by 1 base and J by 5 bases, with 13 bases between. The V gene's germline CDR1 is LNHNV and CDR2 YYDKDF (reference sequence). CDR3 size: 15 residues. The DNA of the CDR3 is TGTGCCACCAGCAGAGTTAGCTTAGGGGGAGATACGCAGTATTTT. Translation: CATSRVSLGGDTQYF. Based on the CDR3 plus reference TRBV15 and TRBJ2-3, the full variable domain is DAMVIQNPRYQVTQFGKPVTLSCSQTLNHNVMYWYQQKSSQAPKLLFHYYDKDFNNEADTPDNFQSRRPNTSFCFLDIRSPGLGDTAMYLCATSRVSLGGDTQYFGPGTRLTVL.

The chain carries TRBV11-2 and TRBJ1-2; 9 nucleotides match TRBD1. The germline CDR1 and CDR2 sequences are SGHAT and FQNNGV. This CDR3 has 14 amino acids. The ends lost 4 bases at V and 8 bases at J; junction bases unmatched: 8. The CDR3 region is CASSSPGTGLGYTF. DNA for the CDR3: TGTGCCAGCAGCTCCCCCGGGACAGGGTTGGGCTACACCTTC.

This clone was recorded only once. This chain joins TRBV19 and TRBJ2-7; 10 bases match TRBD1. The CDR3 is 15 amino acids. The germline V gene encodes CDR1 LNHDA and CDR2 SQIVND (reference sequence). With V trimmed by 4 bases and J by 5 bases, 8 bases remained unmatched. The chain's CDR3 is CASSSPGDRGDEQYF. The CDR3 bases are TGTGCCAGTAGTAGCCCCGGGGACAGGGGCGACGAGCAGTACTTC.

The rearrangement uses TRBV19 and TRBJ1-2; D remains ambiguous. The CDR3 is made up of 12 amino acids. CDR1 is LNHDA, CDR2 SQIVND, per germline (reference sequence). V shed 8 bases and J shed 12 bases, with 19 bases lying between them. CDR3 coding DNA: TGTGCCAGTGGCTCCGGTCCACCCGAGGACACCTTC. Protein: CASGSGPPEDTF.

V usage is TRBV28 and J usage is TRBJ2-5; TRBD2 is a possible D gene (6 bases). The CDR3 consists of 16 residues. The ends were cut back, 6 bases at V and 3 bases at J, with 20 bases in the middle. Germline V CDR1 and CDR2: MDHEN, SYDVKM. CDR3 DNA sequence: TGTGCCAGCAGCAAGGCGGGGATTGGGGGAGAAGAGACCCAGTACTTC. Encoded protein: CASSKAGIGGEETQYF.

The V call is TRBV9, the J call TRBJ2-7; 11 bases agree with TRBD1. Trimming at V came to 3 bases and at J to 2 bases, leaving 4 bases not matched to a gene. Germline V gives CDR1 SGDLS, CDR2 YYNGEE. This CDR3 has 15 amino acids. The CDR3 DNA is TGTGCCAGCAGCGCGGGACAGGGGGGCACCTACGAGCAGTACTTC. Translation gives CASSAGQGGTYEQYF.